Sequencing of this T cell receptor beta chain was carried out in a study of human T cells and chemical hapten exposure. TCRdb reprocessed the RACE reads via MiXCR and lists one record per CDR3 protein. The table shows 45,000 to 60,000 distinct CDR3 sequences, with around 11% occurring only once. The ends were cut back, 0 bases at V and 3 bases at J, with 14 bases in the middle. CDR3 length: 17 residues. The germline CDR1 and CDR2 sequences are MNHEY and SVGEGT. In its sample, this clonotype was seen many times. As to time point: patch test 3, about 24 weeks after DPC sensitization. The treatment is: therapeutic diphenylcyclopropenone sensitization with weekly scalp DPC.

The chain carries TRBV6-2 or TRBV6-3 and TRBJ2-2, with D perhaps given as TRBD1 or TRBD2 (6 bases each). The source is a man younger than 40 with alopecia areata. Some clones in this sample may be carry-over from other donors' samples. The sample consisted of whole blood, taken in connection with sensitization to the hapten diphenylcyclopropenone (DPC). CDR3 amino acids: CASSYSSRGLDTGELFF. CDR3 coding DNA: TGTGCCAGCAGTTACTCGAGCCGGGGGCTAGACACCGGGGAGCTGTTTTTT.